This T cell receptor (beta chain) stems from a study of shared clonotypes between healthy human individuals. The overall study: Each donor's CD8 memory used one plate, CD8 naive two, each CD4 subset three.

The study's findings and limits: The study found roughly 5% of naive CD4 clonotypes shared across a handful of donors. Clonotypes not shared had lower generation probabilities than those common to all four donors. Despite large depth, rarefaction showed incomplete sorted-subset sequencing.

CDR1 and CDR2 (germline): MNHEY, SVGAGI. This CDR3 contains 15 residues. Trimming took 3 bases from V and 6 from J, leaving 14 bases between them. Remarks on this clone: Its antigen is currently unknown.

Terminally differentiated effector memory CD45RA+ cells were left out of the naive CD8 fraction, which was CD45RO-negative and positively selected for CCR7. Sequenced by immunoSEQ multiplex PCR; TCRdb stores in-frame clones only, minus some. The sample has approximately 1.9 million clones, 93% seen once; the top ten hold around 1.7%. This chain uses TRBV6-5 with TRBJ2-2, with D perhaps TRBD2 (5 bases). The receptor was isolated from a man aged 18 to 30 in good health. Some clones in this sample may be carry-over from other donors' samples. Specimen: naive CD8+ T cells from PBMCs. CDR3 sequence: CASSYGSVSSGELFF. CDR3 nucleotide sequence: TGTGCCAGCAGTTATGGGAGTGTCTCATCCGGGGAGCTGTTTTTT.